This T cell receptor (beta chain) is drawn from a study of shared clonotypes between healthy human individuals. Genomic DNA (from each subset) was split evenly across several immunoSEQ plates. The repertoire was sequenced with immunoSEQ multiplex PCR; TCRdb's copy has only in-frame clones and lacks some. The sample carries 2 million to 2.5 million clones, 80% to 95% recorded once. Study results and limitations: Estimated richness was generally greater in naive than memory subsets.

The CDR3 runs 14 residues. In germline, CDR1 is SGHDN, CDR2 FVKESK. Losses at the gene ends were 4 bases for V and 4 bases for J; bases not matched to a gene: 3. Points on this clone: Its target is not known.

The chain links TRBV14 to TRBJ2-1, with 8 positions matching TRBD2. The sequencing input was naive CD4+ T cells from PBMCs. Subset of the sample: CD45RA+ positively selected. The clonotype was recovered from a young man in good health. Some clones in this sample may be carry-over from other donors' samples. The CDR3 loop is CASSPGGKYNEQFF. The CDR3 DNA reads as TGTGCCAGCAGCCCGGGAGGGAAATACAATGAGCAGTTCTTC.